A single sample is the source of the 10 T cell receptor beta chains below, sequenced in a study of low-dose radiotherapy and immunotherapy resistance in tumors. The time point is: after trial treatment. Treatment noted: LDRT plus nivolumab, ipilimumab, low-dose cyclophosphamide and aspirin (RACIN trial). TRAV- and TRBV-specific primers were used for first-strand cDNA, which covered alpha and beta chains. TCRs underwent about 22 PCR cycles of amplification with a constant-region primer and V-primer adapter. TCRdb reanalysed the reads using MiXCR and keeps one entry per CDR3 protein. The profile shows tens of thousands of distinct CDR3 sequences, more than 20% of them singletons. The sequencing here drew on PBMCs, taken after low-dose radiotherapy plus immunotherapy. Receptors originate from a female donor with ovarian cancer.

Comments on this clonotype: A far more abundant clone sits one base away, making this likely a read error. This rearrangement joins TRBV7-9 to TRBJ2-7; TRBD2 is a possible D gene (6 bases). Germline V gene lookup returns CDR1 SEHNR and CDR2 FQNEAQ (reference sequence). This CDR3 spans 14 amino acids. Trimming removed 4 bases at V and 7 bases at J, with 17 bases between. CDR3 amino acids: CASSSPGLYNEQYF. CDR3 bases: TGTGCCAGCAGCTCGCCGGGACTGTACAATGAGCAGTACTTC.

The rearrangement links TRBV30 to TRBJ2-2; 8 bases are shared with TRBD1. Germline assignment: CDR1 GTSNPN and CDR2 SVGIG (reference sequence). The CDR3 length is 15 residues. V dropped 2 bases and J dropped 4; count of bases not matched to a gene: 6. The CDR3 spells CAWSLRTGTTGELFF. The CDR3 DNA reads TGTGCCTGGAGTCTTAGGACAGGGACCACCGGGGAGCTGTTTTTT.

Many counts were recorded for this clonotype. The CDR3 spells CASSLAMTGGYNSPLHF. The DNA of the CDR3 is TGTGCCAGCAGCTTGGCCATGACAGGGGGTTATAATTCACCCCTCCACTTT. This chain connects TRBV5-5 to TRBJ1-6; TRBD1 matches 9 bases. The CDR3 covers 17 residues. V shed 0 bases and J 4 bases; nucleotides not matched to a gene: 5. Germline CDR1 SGHKS, CDR2 YYEKEE (reference sequence).

This clonotype was observed at least ten times. This sequence joins TRBV12-3 or TRBV12-4 and TRBJ2-7; a possible D gene is TRBD1 (5 bases). The V end was cut by 2 bases, the J end by 7 bases, with 15 bases between. This CDR3 has 14 residues. The CDR3 spells CASSLSQGRTEQYF. In nucleotides, the CDR3 is TGTGCCAGCAGTTTATCCCAGGGCCGAACAGAGCAGTACTTC.

The chain recombines TRBV4-3 with TRBJ1-5; D is perhaps TRBD1 (6 bases). Trimming stripped 0 bases from V and 7 bases from J, with 16 bases between. Germline lookup yields CDR1 LGHNA and CDR2 YSLEER. This CDR3 is 16 amino acids long. CDR3 sequence: CASSQDLAGAEQPQHF. For the CDR3, the DNA is TGCGCCAGCAGCCAAGATCTGGCAGGGGCGGAACAGCCCCAGCATTTT.

This rearrangement joins TRBV5-1 to TRBJ1-3; possibly TRBD1 for D (5 bases). The V end was cut by 0 bases, the J end by 4 bases, with 8 bases between. Germline assignment: CDR1 SGHRS and CDR2 YFSETQ. The CDR3 covers 14 residues. The CDR3 DNA sequence: TGCGCCAGCAGCTTGGACGGGGCCGGAAACACCATATATTTT. It yields the protein CASSLDGAGNTIYF. Using reference TRBV5-1 and TRBJ1-3 for the parts outside the CDR3, the full variable domain is KAGVTQTPRYLIKTRGQQVTLSCSPISGHRSVSWYQQTPGQGLQFLFEYFSETQRNKGNFPGRFSGRQFSNSRSEMNVSTLELGDSALYLCASSLDGAGNTIYFGEGSWLTVV.

CDR3 loop: CASSLAVEAFF. The DNA for the CDR3 is TGTGCCAGCAGCTTAGCCGTTGAAGCTTTCTTT. This rearrangement joins TRBV11-2 to TRBJ1-1; no definite D call. Trimming stripped 1 base from V and 7 bases from J, with 4 bases between. CDR3 length: 11 residues. Germline V gene data show CDR1 as SGHAT and CDR2 as FQNNGV.

This clonotype was observed at least ten times. The chain joins TRBV9 to TRBJ2-1; a weak D match, TRBD2 (6 bases). The CDR3 runs 16 residues. V was cut by 0 bases and J by 5 bases, with 15 bases left in between. Germline CDR1 and CDR2: SGDLS and YYNGEE. DNA of the CDR3: TGTGCCAGCAGCGTAGGTATGATTGGAGGGGACAATGAGCAGTTCTTC. Its protein is CASSVGMIGGDNEQFF. Supplemented by reference TRBV9 and TRBJ2-1, the full variable domain reads DSGVTQTPKHLITATGQRVTLRCSPRSGDLSVYWYQQSLDQGLQFLIQYYNGEERAKGNILERFSAQQFPDLHSELNLSSLELGDSALYFCASSVGMIGGDNEQFFGPGTRLTVL.

The table lists this clonotype with many counts. The chain links TRBV12-3 or TRBV12-4 to TRBJ2-1; TRBD2 agrees at 11 bases. There are 15 residues in the CDR3. The ends lost 3 bases at V and 6 bases at J; junction bases unmatched: 4. CDR3 coding DNA: TGTGCCAGCAGTTTCCAACTAGCGGGAGCCAATGAGCAGTTCTTC. Its protein product is CASSFQLAGANEQFF.

At least ten counts were recorded for this clonotype. This sequence joins TRBV6-2 or TRBV6-3 and TRBJ2-1; D may be TRBD1 or TRBD2 (5 bases each). Germline V gene data show CDR1 as MNHEY and CDR2 as SVGEGT. This CDR3 is 17 amino acids long. The V gene lost 6 bases and the J gene lost 5 bases, with 23 bases spanning the gap. CDR3 amino acids: CASREPRASGRNNEQFF. The DNA for the CDR3 is TGTGCCAGCAGGGAGCCAAGAGCCTCGGGACGTAACAATGAGCAGTTCTTC.